This T cell receptor beta chain was recorded in a study of regulatory T cells in long-lasting Graves disease. The sample's time point: persistent/refractory GD, antithyroid drugs over 5 years with positive TRAb. RNA extracted from PBMCs served as the sequencing template. Arm-PCR of CDR3 regions with iRepertoire HTBI primers generated TCR beta libraries. Study processing details: Identification across samples found approximately 67 TRBV and 12 to 15 TRBJ segments. TCRdb re-derived calls from the multiplex PCR reads in MiXCR, one entry per CDR3 protein. The V and J calls shown here were made by TCRdb, not taken from the authors' results. The repertoire has around 460,000 distinct CDR3 sequences, 22% of them found once; the top ten carry about an eighth. The table lists this clonotype with many counts. The CDR3 covers 13 residues. The germline V gene encodes CDR1 SGHTA and CDR2 FQGTGA. Trimming left V 5 bases short and J 3 bases short, with 11 bases between.

This sample comprised peripheral blood mononuclear cells (PBMCs), obtained when the disease was refractory, from a patient treated with antithyroid drugs. The genes are TRBV7-3 and TRBJ2-7, with D perhaps TRBD2 (5 bases). The receptor comes from a female donor with Graves disease. This CDR3 reads CASSPDGGYEQYF. The CDR3, as DNA: TGTGCCAGCAGCCCTGACGGAGGCTACGAGCAGTACTTC.